Detailed here is one T cell receptor beta chain. This sample is part of a study of blood T cell repertoires in COVID-19. From germline, CDR1 is SGHRS and CDR2 YFSETQ. The junction had 8 bases not matched to a gene; V was cut back by 0 bases and J by 4 bases. The CDR3 length is 17 residues. Original processing notes: Reference gene primer amplification gave estimated nucleated cell counts. Only in-frame clones appear in the TCRdb table, and some are missing; sequencing was by immunoSEQ multiplex PCR. The V and J calls and the clone size are those of that table, but D and trimming were determined from the DNA. This table holds roughly 100,000 clones, roughly 84% found once.

The TCR originated in a human donor in a cohort sampled during active COVID-19. The sample comprised peripheral blood. The V call is TRBV5-1, the J call TRBJ2-1; 9 bases match TRBD2. The CDR3, as DNA: TGCGCCAGCAGCTTGGGATATGGCGGGGGGGCATACAATGAGCAGTTCTTC. The encoded protein is CASSLGYGGGAYNEQFF.